This TCR beta chain is drawn from a study of T cell responses to AZD1222 COVID-19 vaccine. Study results and caveats: Mostly white British, mostly female donors; authors suggested clonal diversity may be underestimated. Baseline serostatus was positive in only five to seven AZD1222 recipients.

Measured with immunoSEQ multiplex PCR; TCRdb has only the in-frame clones, and not every one. Of approximately 150,000 clones in the sample, 70% to 90% were seen once. Trimming left V 3 bases short and J 0 bases short, with 10 bases between. Per germline, CDR1 SGHAT and CDR2 FQNNGV. The CDR3 has 15 residues. With regard to this clone: As yet, its antigen is unknown.

V is TRBV11-2 and J is TRBJ2-3; the D is unclear. This specimen was peripheral blood, taken 28 days after the second AZD1222 dose. This TCR was sampled from an adult who received the AZD1222 COVID-19 vaccine. The CDR3 DNA follows: TGTGCCAGCAGCTTCGGCGTAACAAGCACAGATACGCAGTATTTT. Protein sequence: CASSFGVTSTDTQYF.